Listed below are T cell receptor beta chains from one sample, sequenced in a study of blood T cell repertoires in COVID-19. The method was immunoSEQ multiplex PCR; TCRdb's version includes in-frame clones alone and lacks a portion of them. Altogether more than 200,000 clones are present, about 89% being singletons, with the ten largest covering over 4%. Sequenced input: PBMCs or T cells enriched from blood (not recorded which). These receptors were collected from a woman younger than 45 who had recovered from COVID-19. The CDR3 runs from the conserved cysteine through the conserved F or W. D genes are given only for firm matches. Size tells how often a clone was seen (once, few, many) or the class of an expanded clone, and some rows leave it out.

CDR3 protein	CDR3 DNA	clone size	D gene	V gene	J gene
CASSRYRGLKPQHF	TGTGCCAGCTCACGGTACAGGGGGCTTAAGCCCCAGCATTTT	NA	TRBD1	TRBV18	TRBJ1-5
CASRQHSNQPQHF	TGTGCCAGCAGACAGCATAGCAATCAGCCCCAGCATTTT	once	NA	TRBV2	TRBJ1-5
CASSATGTGTYNEQFF	TGTGCCAGCTCAGCAACCGGGACAGGGACGTACAATGAGCAGTTCTTC	once	TRBD1	TRBV18	TRBJ2-1
CASSETPRGGTEAFF	TGTGCCAGCAGCGAAACCCCTCGCGGGGGCACTGAAGCTTTCTTT	NA	NA	TRBV7-3	TRBJ1-1
CASSLGSGSLQETQYF	TGCGCCAGCAGCTTGGGCAGCGGGAGCCTCCAAGAGACCCAGTACTTC	NA	TRBD2	TRBV5-1	TRBJ2-5
CASSLSPGHDSPLHF	TGTGCCAGCAGTTTATCGCCAGGGCACGATTCACCCCTCCACTTT	NA	NA	TRBV28	TRBJ1-6
CASSSSGTGTEAFF	NA	NA	NA	TRBV7-2	TRBJ1-1
CASSLATRRLTEAFF	TGTGCCAGCAGCTTGGCTACCCGGCGGCTCACTGAAGCTTTCTTT	once	NA	TRBV5-6	TRBJ1-1
CASRAGVADTQYF	TGTGCCAGTAGGGCGGGAGTAGCAGATACGCAGTATTTT	NA	TRBD2	TRBV19	TRBJ2-3
CASNGGGPSVFSSYEQYF	TGTGCCAGCAATGGAGGTGGGCCCTCCGTTTTTAGCTCCTACGAGCAGTACTTC	NA	NA	TRBV28	TRBJ2-7
CASSPTQGATDTQYF	TGTGCCAGCTCACCCACGCAGGGGGCCACAGATACGCAGTATTTT	NA	TRBD1	TRBV18	TRBJ2-3
CASSLVVGSSYNEQFF	TGTGCCAGCAGCTTAGTCGTAGGGAGCTCCTACAATGAGCAGTTCTTC	once	NA	TRBV7-2	TRBJ2-1
CASQRGRELNTEAFF	TGTGCCAGTCAGCGGGGGAGGGAACTGAACACTGAAGCTTTCTTT	NA	NA	TRBV2	TRBJ1-1
CASSTGGSTEAFF	TGTGCCAGTAGTACAGGGGGGAGCACTGAAGCTTTCTTT	NA	TRBD1	TRBV19	TRBJ1-1
CSHRERENTEAFF	TGTTCCCACAGGGAGAGGGAGAACACTGAAGCTTTCTTT	NA	NA	TRBV28	TRBJ1-1
CASSLRGLGAYEQYF	TGTGCCAGCAGCTTGCGGGGACTGGGGGCCTACGAGCAGTACTTC	NA	NA	TRBV5-4	TRBJ2-7
CASSLPTQNSTDTQYF	TGCGCCAGCAGTCTCCCGACACAAAATAGCACAGATACGCAGTATTTT	NA	NA	TRBV23-1	TRBJ2-3
CASSATGGTDTQYF	TGTGCCAGCAGCGCGACAGGGGGCACAGATACGCAGTATTTT	NA	TRBD1	TRBV6-4	TRBJ2-3
CASSLPLRSIIYF	TGTGCCAGCAGTTTACCTTTGAGGTCCATCATATATTTT	NA	NA	TRBV28	TRBJ1-3
CASSFRQMGGYTF	TGTGCCAGCAGTTTTCGCCAGATGGGCGGCTACACCTTC	NA	NA	TRBV27	TRBJ1-2
CATSELGTANTGELFF	TGTGCCACCAGTGAACTCGGGACAGCGAACACCGGGGAGCTGTTTTTT	NA	TRBD1	TRBV24-1	TRBJ2-2
CASSGRTGPGYTF	TGTGCCAGCAGCGGACGGACAGGTCCTGGCTACACCTTC	NA	TRBD1	TRBV9	TRBJ1-2
CASSPPAGAVDTQYF	TGTGCCAGCTCACCCCCCGCGGGAGCAGTAGATACGCAGTATTTT	NA	TRBD2	TRBV18	TRBJ2-3
CASSWTGADTQYF	TGTGCCAGCAGCTGGACAGGGGCAGATACGCAGTATTTT	NA	TRBD1	TRBV11-1	TRBJ2-3
CASSSGGSLPFF	TGTGCCAGCAGTTCGGGGGGCTCTTTACCTTTCTTT	NA	NA	TRBV2	TRBJ1-1
CASSRPGAGQSSYNSPLHF	TGTGCCAGCAGCCGCCCGGGAGCGGGTCAGAGCTCCTATAATTCACCCCTCCACTTT	NA	NA	TRBV3-1/TRBV3-2	TRBJ1-6
CASSLRVRGLKTEAFF	TGTGCCAGCAGCCTCCGGGTCAGGGGTCTGAAGACTGAAGCTTTCTTT	NA	NA	TRBV7-9	TRBJ1-1
CASSSLLTYEQYF	TGTGCCAGCAGCAGTTTATTGACCTACGAGCAGTACTTC	NA	NA	TRBV12-3/TRBV12-4	TRBJ2-7